This T cell receptor (beta chain) was sequenced in a study of early T cells in non-severe SARS-CoV-2 infection. Points from the study as a whole: VDJdb-based matching was biased toward anti-spike CD8 responses and missed private and CD4 specificities.

As part of library construction, unique molecular identifiers were attached to individual cDNA molecules. TCRdb reprocessed the 5' RACE reads with MiXCR, giving one entry per CDR3 protein. Here the sample spans some 45,000 distinct CDR3 sequences, roughly 4% being singletons. This clonotype was seen at least ten times. Its target is unknown. Per germline, CDR1 SGDLS and CDR2 YYNGEE. Trimming stripped 3 bases from V and 4 bases from J, with 10 bases between. The CDR3 has 13 amino acids. The source of this sequence is an adult who was a healthcare worker with PCR-confirmed SARS-CoV-2 infection or an uninfected control (not recorded which). The rearrangement joins TRBV9 to TRBJ1-2; no firm D call. The sequenced sample was whole blood. Here the CDR3 DNA reads TGTGCCAGCAGCGGCGTCGGCAGCTATGGCTACACCTTC. Encoded protein: CASSGVGSYGYTF.